This T cell receptor (beta chain) was observed in a study of early T cells in non-severe SARS-CoV-2 infection. Across the whole study: Alpha and beta chains were unpaired, from unsorted whole-blood bulk RNA.

The germline V and J ends were trimmed by 5 bases and 9 bases, with 13 bases remaining between them. Germline values: CDR1 SGHVT, CDR2 SQSDAQ. The CDR3 has 13 residues. Individual cDNA molecules each received unique molecular identifiers attached to them. MiXCR, applied by TCRdb to the 5' RACE reads, yields one record per CDR3 protein. The top ten hold 4.5% to 5.5% of the sample, which has over 45,000 distinct CDR3 sequences, over 5% seen once. This clonotype was counted between two and nine times. This chain joins TRBV7-4 and TRBJ1-4, with unresolved D. This TCR was sampled from an adult who was a healthcare worker with PCR-confirmed SARS-CoV-2 infection or an uninfected control (not recorded which). Specimen: whole blood. The CDR3 DNA sequence: TGTGCCAGCAGCCCCCCTACCCCCCAAAAACTGTTTTTT. Its protein product is CASSPPTPQKLFF.